Listed below are T cell receptor beta chains from one sample, sequenced in a study of blood T cells in healthy people across ages. Each CDR3 protein is one row after TCRdb ran MiXCR on the 5' RACE reads. The sample has 1 million or so distinct CDR3 sequences; 20% to 25% are singletons. This sample was shared with a second study, whose subject was T cells of mothers and their children.

The sample was blood. Receptor source: a girl aged 2 to 9 in good health. The CDR3 runs from the conserved cysteine through the conserved F or W. The D gene is left open where the match is weak. Only some rows state a clone size, as once, few, many or a class for expanded clones.

.,TRBV12-3/TRBV12-4,TRBJ2-4,.,CASSLGDGKNIQYF,TGTGCCAGCAGTTTAGGGGACGGTAAAAACATTCAGTACTTC
few,TRBV7-9,TRBJ1-1,.,CASSYLDSPEAFF,TGTGCCAGCAGCTATCTGGACAGCCCTGAAGCTTTCTTT
once,TRBV10-3,TRBJ2-1,TRBD2,CVSGRANEQFF,TGTGTAAGCGGGAGGGCCAATGAGCAGTTCTTC
.,TRBV15,TRBJ2-1,.,CATSRDLTGGLNEQFF,TGTGCCACCAGCAGAGATCTCACGGGGGGCCTGAATGAGCAGTTCTTC
.,TRBV7-9,TRBJ2-1,.,CASSGSYMGDSGYYNEQFF,TGTGCCAGCAGCGGTAGTTATATGGGGGACTCGGGTTACTACAATGAGCAGTTCTTC
.,TRBV5-1,TRBJ2-5,.,CASSPGRDQVQETQYF,TGCGCCAGCAGCCCCGGCCGGGACCAAGTCCAAGAGACCCAGTACTTC
.,TRBV11-3,TRBJ1-5,.,CASSFTSIQPQHF,TGTGCCAGCAGCTTTACTTCGATACAGCCCCAGCATTTT
few,TRBV12-3/TRBV12-4,TRBJ2-1,.,CASSLGTDEQFF,TGCGCCAGCAGCTTAGGTACAGATGAGCAGTTCTTC
.,TRBV6-1,TRBJ2-7,.,CASSEATGPPYEQYF,TGTGCCAGCAGTGAAGCTACGGGTCCGCCCTACGAGCAGTACTTC
.,TRBV28,TRBJ2-3,.,CASSLADKQYF,TGTGCCAGCAGTTTAGCTGATAAGCAGTATTTT
.,TRBV7-6,TRBJ2-7,TRBD1,CASSARDSADYEQYF,TGTGCCAGCAGCGCCCGGGACAGCGCCGATTACGAGCAGTACTTC
.,TRBV2,TRBJ2-5,.,CASKNLATTETQYF,TGTGCCAGCAAGAATTTGGCGACTACAGAGACCCAGTACTTC
few,TRBV29-1,TRBJ2-1,.,CSVGFVSNEQFF,TGCAGCGTTGGCTTCGTCTCCAATGAGCAGTTCTTC
.,TRBV28,TRBJ1-6,TRBD1,CASLTGQTYNSPLHF,TGTGCCAGTCTGACAGGGCAGACCTATAATTCACCCCTCCACTTT
.,TRBV12-3/TRBV12-4,TRBJ1-4,TRBD1,CASTQQGFNEKLFF,TGTGCCAGCACTCAACAGGGGTTTAATGAAAAGCTGTTTTTT
.,TRBV28,TRBJ2-5,.,CASRLLGPSTVGPQYF,TGTGCCAGCAGACTCCTAGGGCCCTCGACGGTCGGGCCCCAGTACTTC
few,TRBV7-2,TRBJ2-7,TRBD1,CASSASQGNEQYF,TGTGCCAGCAGCGCATCACAGGGGAACGAGCAGTACTTC
.,TRBV5-5,TRBJ1-5,.,CASSPWGGFQHF,TGTGCCAGCAGCCCTTGGGGGGGTTTCCAGCATTTT
few,TRBV4-3,TRBJ2-1,TRBD2,CASSHRLAGAYNEQFF,TGCGCCAGCAGCCACCGACTAGCGGGGGCTTACAATGAGCAGTTCTTC
.,TRBV11-2,TRBJ1-4,TRBD1,CASSRTTSLQGAPNEKLFF,TGTGCCAGCAGCAGAACCACCTCACTTCAGGGGGCCCCAAATGAAAAACTGTTTTTT
few,TRBV2,TRBJ2-1,.,CASSEITLVSYNEQFF,TGTGCCAGCAGTGAGATCACACTGGTCTCCTACAATGAGCAGTTCTTC
.,TRBV7-3,TRBJ2-7,.,CASSWNSLGVYEQYF,TGTGCCAGCAGTTGGAACAGCCTCGGGGTTTACGAGCAGTACTTC
few,TRBV4-1,TRBJ1-1,.,CASSQDWGTASF,TGCGCCAGCAGCCAAGACTGGGGTACAGCTTCCTTT
few,TRBV7-9,TRBJ2-5,TRBD1,CASSPQLDRGETQYF,TGTGCCAGCAGCCCCCAATTGGACAGGGGAGAGACCCAGTACTTC
once,TRBV12-3/TRBV12-4,TRBJ2-1,.,CASSFSVGGIDEQFF,TGTGCCAGCAGTTTTTCTGTAGGGGGAATCGATGAGCAGTTCTTC
.,TRBV2,TRBJ2-7,.,CASSDSVRGSYEQYF,TGTGCCAGCAGTGATAGCGTCCGGGGCTCCTACGAGCAGTACTTC
.,TRBV29-1,TRBJ1-1,.,CSVAPQTQNTEAFF,TGCAGCGTTGCTCCGCAGACTCAAAACACTGAAGCTTTCTTT
.,TRBV28,TRBJ1-2,.,CASRSGSYGYTF,TGTGCCAGCAGGTCAGGGAGCTATGGCTACACCTTC
.,TRBV7-3,TRBJ2-5,.,CASSREGGETQYF,TGTGCCAGCAGCCGAGAAGGGGGAGAGACCCAGTACTTC